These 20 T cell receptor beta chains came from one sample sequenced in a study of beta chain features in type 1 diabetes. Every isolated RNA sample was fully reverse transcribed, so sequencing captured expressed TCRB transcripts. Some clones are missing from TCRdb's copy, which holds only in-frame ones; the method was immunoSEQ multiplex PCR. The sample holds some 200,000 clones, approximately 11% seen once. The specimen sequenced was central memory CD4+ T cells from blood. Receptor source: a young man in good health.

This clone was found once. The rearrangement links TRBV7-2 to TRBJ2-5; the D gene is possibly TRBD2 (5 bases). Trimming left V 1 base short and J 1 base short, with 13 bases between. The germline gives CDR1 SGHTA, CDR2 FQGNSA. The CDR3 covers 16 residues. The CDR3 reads CASSLGAGEPQETQYF. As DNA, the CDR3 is TGTGCCAGCAGCTTAGGGGCGGGCGAACCCCAAGAGACCCAGTACTTC.

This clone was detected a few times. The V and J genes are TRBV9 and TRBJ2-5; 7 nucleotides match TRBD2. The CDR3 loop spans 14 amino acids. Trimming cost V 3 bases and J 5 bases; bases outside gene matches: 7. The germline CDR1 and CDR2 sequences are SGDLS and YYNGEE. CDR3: CASSGDLAAETQYF. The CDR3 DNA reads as TGTGCCAGCAGCGGGGATCTAGCGGCGGAGACCCAGTACTTC.

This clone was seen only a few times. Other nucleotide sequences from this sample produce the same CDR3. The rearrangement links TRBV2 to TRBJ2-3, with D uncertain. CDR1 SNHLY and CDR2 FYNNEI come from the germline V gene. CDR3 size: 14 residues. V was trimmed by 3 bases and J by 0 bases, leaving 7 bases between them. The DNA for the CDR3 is TGTGCCAGCAGTGATAGCCTAAGCACAGATACGCAGTATTTT. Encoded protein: CASSDSLSTDTQYF.

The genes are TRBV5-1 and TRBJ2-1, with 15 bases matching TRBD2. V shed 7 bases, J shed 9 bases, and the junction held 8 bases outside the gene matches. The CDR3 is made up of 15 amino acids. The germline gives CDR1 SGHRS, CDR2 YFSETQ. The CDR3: CASRWTSGRAGEQFF. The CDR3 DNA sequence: TGCGCCAGCCGTTGGACTAGCGGGAGGGCGGGTGAGCAGTTCTTC.

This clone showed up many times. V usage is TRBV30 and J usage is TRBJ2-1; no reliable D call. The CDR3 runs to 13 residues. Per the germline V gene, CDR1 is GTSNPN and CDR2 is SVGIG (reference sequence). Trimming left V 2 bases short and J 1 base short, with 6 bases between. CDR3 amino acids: CAWSTQSYNEQFF. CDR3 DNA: TGTGCCTGGAGTACCCAGTCCTACAATGAGCAGTTCTTC.

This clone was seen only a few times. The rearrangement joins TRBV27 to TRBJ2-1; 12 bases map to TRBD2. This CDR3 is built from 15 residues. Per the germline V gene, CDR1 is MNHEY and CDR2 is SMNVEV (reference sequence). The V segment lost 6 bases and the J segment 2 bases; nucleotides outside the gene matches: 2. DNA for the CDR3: TGTGCCAGCAGACCTAGCGGGAGGGCCTACAATGAGCAGTTCTTC. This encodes CASRPSGRAYNEQFF.

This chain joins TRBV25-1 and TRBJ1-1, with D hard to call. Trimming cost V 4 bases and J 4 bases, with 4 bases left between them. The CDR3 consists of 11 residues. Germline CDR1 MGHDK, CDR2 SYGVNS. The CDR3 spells CASSGITEAFF. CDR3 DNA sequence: TGTGCCAGCAGTGGGATCACTGAAGCTTTCTTT. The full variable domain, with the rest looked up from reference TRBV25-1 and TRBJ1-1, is EADIYQTPRYLVIGTGKKITLECSQTMGHDKMYWYQQDPGMELHLIHYSYGVNSTEKGDLSSESTVSRIRTEHFPLTLESARPSHTSQYLCASSGITEAFFGQGTRLTVV.

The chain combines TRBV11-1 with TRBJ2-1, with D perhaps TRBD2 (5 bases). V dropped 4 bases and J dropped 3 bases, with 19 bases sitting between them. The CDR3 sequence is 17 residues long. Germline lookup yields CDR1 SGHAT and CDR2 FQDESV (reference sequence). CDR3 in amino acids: CASSSPRLASYYNEQFF. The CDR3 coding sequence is TGTGCCAGCAGCTCGCCGAGGCTAGCCTCATACTACAATGAGCAGTTCTTC.

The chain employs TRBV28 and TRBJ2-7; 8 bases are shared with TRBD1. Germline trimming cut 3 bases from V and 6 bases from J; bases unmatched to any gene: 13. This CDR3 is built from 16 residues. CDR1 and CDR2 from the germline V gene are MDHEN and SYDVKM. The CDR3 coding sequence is TGTGCCAGCAGTTTCGCTCAGGGGGCGCGAGTAGGCGAGCAGTACTTC. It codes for CASSFAQGARVGEQYF.

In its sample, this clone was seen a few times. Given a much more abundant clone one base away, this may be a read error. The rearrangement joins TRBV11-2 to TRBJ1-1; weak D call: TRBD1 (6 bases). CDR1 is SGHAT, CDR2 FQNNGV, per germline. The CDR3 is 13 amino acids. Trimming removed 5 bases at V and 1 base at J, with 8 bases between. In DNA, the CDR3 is TGTGCCAGCAGCCAGGACAGGAACACTGAAGCTTTCTTT. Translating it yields CASSQDRNTEAFF.

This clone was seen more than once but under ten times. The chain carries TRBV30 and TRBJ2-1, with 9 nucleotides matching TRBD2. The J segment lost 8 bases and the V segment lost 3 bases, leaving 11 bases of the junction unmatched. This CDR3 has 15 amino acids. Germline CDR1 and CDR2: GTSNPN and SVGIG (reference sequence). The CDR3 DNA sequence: TGTGCCTGGAGGGGGCTAGCGGGAACAGGCTATGAGCAGTTCTTC. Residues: CAWRGLAGTGYEQFF.

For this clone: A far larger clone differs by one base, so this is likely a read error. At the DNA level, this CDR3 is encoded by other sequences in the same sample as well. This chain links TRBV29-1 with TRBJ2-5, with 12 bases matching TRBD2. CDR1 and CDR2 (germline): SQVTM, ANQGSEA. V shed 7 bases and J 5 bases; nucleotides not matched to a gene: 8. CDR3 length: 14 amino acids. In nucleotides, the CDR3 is TGCAGCGCCGGGAAGGGACTAGCGGGCGAGACCCAGTACTTC. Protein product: CSAGKGLAGETQYF. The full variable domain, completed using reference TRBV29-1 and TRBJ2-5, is SAVISQKPSRDICQRGTSLTIQCQVDSQVTMMFWYRQQPGQSLTLIATANQGSEATYESGFVIDKFPISRPNLTFSTLTVSNMSPEDSSIYLCSAGKGLAGETQYFGPGTRLLVL.

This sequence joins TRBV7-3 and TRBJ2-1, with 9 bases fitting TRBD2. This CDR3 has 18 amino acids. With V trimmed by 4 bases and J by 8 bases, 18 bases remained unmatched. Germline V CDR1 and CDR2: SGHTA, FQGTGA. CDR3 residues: CASSSGLAPKPPVYEQFF. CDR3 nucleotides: TGTGCCAGCAGCTCCGGACTAGCGCCGAAGCCCCCGGTGTATGAGCAGTTCTTC.

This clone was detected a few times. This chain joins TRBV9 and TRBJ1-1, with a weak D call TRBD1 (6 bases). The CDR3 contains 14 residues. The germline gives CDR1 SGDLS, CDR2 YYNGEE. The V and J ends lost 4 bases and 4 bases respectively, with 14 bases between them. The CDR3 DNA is TGTGCCAGCAGCTTGTCGACAGGCGGCACTGAAGCTTTCTTT. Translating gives CASSLSTGGTEAFF.

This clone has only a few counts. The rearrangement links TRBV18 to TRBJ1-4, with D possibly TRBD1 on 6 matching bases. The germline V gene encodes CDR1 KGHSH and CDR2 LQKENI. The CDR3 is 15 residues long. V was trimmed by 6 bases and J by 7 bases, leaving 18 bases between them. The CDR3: CASSGTTGLGEKLFF. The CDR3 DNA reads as TGTGCCAGCTCCGGAACGACAGGCCTCGGTGAAAAACTGTTTTTT.

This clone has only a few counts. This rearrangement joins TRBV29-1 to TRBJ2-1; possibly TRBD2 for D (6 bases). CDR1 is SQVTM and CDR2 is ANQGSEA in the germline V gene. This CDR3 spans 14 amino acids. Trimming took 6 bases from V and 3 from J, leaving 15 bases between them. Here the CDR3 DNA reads TGCAGCGTACACGCGGGACCCGACTACAATGAGCAGTTCTTC. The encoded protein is CSVHAGPDYNEQFF.

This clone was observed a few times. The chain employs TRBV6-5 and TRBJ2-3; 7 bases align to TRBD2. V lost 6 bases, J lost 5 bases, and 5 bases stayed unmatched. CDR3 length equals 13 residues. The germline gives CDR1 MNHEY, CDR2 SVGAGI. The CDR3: CASSAPGGDTQYF. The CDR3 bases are TGTGCCAGCAGCGCGCCGGGGGGAGATACGCAGTATTTT.

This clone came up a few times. The CDR3 DNA is TGCAGTGCTTACAGAAACAATGAGCAGTTCTTC. Its translation: CSAYRNNEQFF. This chain links TRBV20-1 with TRBJ2-1; D ambiguous. Trimming removed 5 bases from V and 5 bases from J, with 7 bases in between. This CDR3 has 11 amino acids. Germline V lookup: CDR1 DFQATT, CDR2 SNEGSKA (reference sequence).

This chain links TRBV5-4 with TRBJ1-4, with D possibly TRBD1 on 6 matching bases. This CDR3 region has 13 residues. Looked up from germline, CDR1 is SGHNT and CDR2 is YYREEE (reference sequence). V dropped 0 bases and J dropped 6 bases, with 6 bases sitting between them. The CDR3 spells CASSLAGDEKLFF. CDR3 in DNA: TGTGCCAGCAGCTTGGCAGGGGATGAAAAACTGTTTTTT.

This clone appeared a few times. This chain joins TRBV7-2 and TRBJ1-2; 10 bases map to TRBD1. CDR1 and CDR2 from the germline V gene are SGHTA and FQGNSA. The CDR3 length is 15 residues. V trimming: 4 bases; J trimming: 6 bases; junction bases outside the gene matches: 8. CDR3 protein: CASSSSTGGADGYTF. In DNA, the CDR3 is TGTGCCAGCAGCTCCTCGACAGGGGGCGCCGATGGCTACACCTTC.